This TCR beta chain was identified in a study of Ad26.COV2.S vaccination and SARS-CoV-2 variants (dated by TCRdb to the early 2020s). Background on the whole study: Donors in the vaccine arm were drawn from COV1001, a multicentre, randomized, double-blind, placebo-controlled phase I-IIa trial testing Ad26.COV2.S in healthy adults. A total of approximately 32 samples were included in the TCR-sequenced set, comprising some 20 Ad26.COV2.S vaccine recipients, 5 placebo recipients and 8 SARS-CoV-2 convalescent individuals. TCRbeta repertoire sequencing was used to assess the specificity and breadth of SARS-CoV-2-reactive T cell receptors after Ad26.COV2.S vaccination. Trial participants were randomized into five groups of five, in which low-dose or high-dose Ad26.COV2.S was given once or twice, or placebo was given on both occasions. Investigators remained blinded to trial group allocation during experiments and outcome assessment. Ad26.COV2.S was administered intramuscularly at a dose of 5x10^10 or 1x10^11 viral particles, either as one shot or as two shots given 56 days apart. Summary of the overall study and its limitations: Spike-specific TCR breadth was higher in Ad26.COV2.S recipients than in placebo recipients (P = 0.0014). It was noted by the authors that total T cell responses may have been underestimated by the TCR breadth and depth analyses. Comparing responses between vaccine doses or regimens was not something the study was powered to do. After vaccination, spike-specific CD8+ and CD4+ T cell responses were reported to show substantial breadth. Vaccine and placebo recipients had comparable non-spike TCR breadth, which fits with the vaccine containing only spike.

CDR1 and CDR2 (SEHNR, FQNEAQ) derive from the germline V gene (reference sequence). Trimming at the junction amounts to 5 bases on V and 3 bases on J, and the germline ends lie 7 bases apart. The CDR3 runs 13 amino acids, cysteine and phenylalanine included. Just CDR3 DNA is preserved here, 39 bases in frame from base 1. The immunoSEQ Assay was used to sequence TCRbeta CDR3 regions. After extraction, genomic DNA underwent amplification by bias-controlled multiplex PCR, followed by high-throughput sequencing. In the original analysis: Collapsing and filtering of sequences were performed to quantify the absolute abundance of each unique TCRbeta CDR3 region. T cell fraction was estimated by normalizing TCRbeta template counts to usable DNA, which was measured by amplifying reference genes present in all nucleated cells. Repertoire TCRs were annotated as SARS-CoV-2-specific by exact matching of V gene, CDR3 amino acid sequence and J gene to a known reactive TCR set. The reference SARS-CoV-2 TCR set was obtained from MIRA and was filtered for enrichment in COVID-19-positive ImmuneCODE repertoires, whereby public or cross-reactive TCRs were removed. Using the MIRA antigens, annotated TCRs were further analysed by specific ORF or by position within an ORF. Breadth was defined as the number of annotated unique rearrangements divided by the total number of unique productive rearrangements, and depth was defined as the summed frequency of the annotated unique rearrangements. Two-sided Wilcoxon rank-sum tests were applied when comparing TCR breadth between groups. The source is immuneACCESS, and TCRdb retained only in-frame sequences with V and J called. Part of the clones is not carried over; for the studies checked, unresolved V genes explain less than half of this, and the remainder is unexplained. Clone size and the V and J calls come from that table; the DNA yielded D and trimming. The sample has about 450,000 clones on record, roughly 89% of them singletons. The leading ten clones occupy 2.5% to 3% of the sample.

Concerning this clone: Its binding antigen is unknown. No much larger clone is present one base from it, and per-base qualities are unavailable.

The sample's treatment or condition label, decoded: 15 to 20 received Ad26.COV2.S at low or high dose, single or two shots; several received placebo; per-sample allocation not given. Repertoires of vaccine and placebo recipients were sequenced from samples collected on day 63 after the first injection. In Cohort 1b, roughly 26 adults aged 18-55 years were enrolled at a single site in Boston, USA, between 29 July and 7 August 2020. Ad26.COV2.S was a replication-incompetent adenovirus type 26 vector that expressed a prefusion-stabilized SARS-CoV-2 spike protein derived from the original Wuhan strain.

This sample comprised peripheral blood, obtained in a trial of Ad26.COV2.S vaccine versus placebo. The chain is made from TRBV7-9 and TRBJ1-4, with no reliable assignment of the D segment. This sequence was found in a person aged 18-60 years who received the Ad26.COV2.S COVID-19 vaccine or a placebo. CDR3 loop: CASSAGANEKLFF. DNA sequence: TGTGCCAGCAGCGCCGGGGCTAATGAAAAACTGTTTTTT. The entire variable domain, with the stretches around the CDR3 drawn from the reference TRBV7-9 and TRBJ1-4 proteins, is DTGVSQNPRHKITKRGQNVTFRCDPISEHNRLYWYRQTLGQGPEFLTYFQNEAQLEKSRLLSDRFSAERPKGSFSTLEIQRTEQGDSAMYLCASSAGANEKLFFGSGTQLSVL.